The subject of this entry is one T cell receptor beta chain. Generated by immunoSEQ multiplex PCR, the TCRdb table keeps only in-frame clones and is missing some. The sample has approximately 48,000 clones, 85% to 95% seen once. CDR1 and CDR2 from the germline V gene are SEHNR and FQNEAQ (reference sequence). V lost 4 bases, J lost 7 bases, and 14 bases lay in between. CDR3 length equals 13 residues. The source of the sample is a study of T cell changes during pregnancy in multiple sclerosis. This receptor was obtained from a female donor with multiple sclerosis, enrolled in a pregnancy study. The chain is built from TRBV7-9 and TRBJ2-7; tentatively, D is TRBD1 (6 bases). The sample in question was CD8+ T cells from peripheral blood mononuclear cells, obtained before pregnancy. The CDR3 nucleotides read TGTGCCAGCAGCTCCAAGACAGGTCGGGAGCAGTACTTC. Its protein is CASSSKTGREQYF.